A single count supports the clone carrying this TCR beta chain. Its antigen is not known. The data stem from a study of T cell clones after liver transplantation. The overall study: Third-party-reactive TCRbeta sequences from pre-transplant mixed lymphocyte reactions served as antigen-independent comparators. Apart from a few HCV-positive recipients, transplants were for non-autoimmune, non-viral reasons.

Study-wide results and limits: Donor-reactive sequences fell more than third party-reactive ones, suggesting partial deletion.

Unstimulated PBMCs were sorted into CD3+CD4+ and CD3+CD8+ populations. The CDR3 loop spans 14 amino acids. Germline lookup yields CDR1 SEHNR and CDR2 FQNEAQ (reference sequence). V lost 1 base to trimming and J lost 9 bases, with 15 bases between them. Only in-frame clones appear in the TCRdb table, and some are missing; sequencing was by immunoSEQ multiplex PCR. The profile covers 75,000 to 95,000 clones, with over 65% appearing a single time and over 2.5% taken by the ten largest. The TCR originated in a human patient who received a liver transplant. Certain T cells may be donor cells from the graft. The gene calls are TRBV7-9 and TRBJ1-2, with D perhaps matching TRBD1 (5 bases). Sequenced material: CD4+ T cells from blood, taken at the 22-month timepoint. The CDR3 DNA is TGTGCCAGCAGCTTAGAGTTAGTCGGGGGTAGCTACACCTTC. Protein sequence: CASSLELVGGSYTF.